Listed here are 13 T cell receptor beta chains from one sample, sequenced in a study of metastatic and nonmetastatic thyroid tumors. None of the patients had undergone any treatment ahead of thyroid surgery. TCRdb used MiXCR to call clones anew from the PCR reads. The sample contains tens of thousands of clones, 20% to 25% of which appear only once. Sequencing input: blood. Every receptor here comes from a female donor with papillary thyroid cancer or a benign thyroid nodule (not recorded which). Some clones in this sample may be carry-over from other donors' samples.

The V and J genes are TRBV28 and TRBJ1-1, with a tentative D call TRBD1 (6 bases). The ends were cut back, 6 bases at V and 9 bases at J, with 17 bases in the middle. This CDR3 has 13 amino acids. Germline V lookup: CDR1 MDHEN, CDR2 SYDVKM. This chain's CDR3 is CASSTVTGSKAFF. DNA of the CDR3: TGTGCCAGCAGCACGGTAACAGGGAGTAAAGCTTTCTTT.

In its sample, this clone was seen a few times. The V and J genes are TRBV28 and TRBJ1-5, with D unclear. Between the trimmed V and J ends, which lost 5 bases and 6 bases, there was a span of 11 bases. Germline V lookup: CDR1 MDHEN, CDR2 SYDVKM. The CDR3 runs 13 residues. The CDR3 DNA reads TGTGCCAGCAGTCGAAGGGCCGGTCAGCCCCAGCATTTT. Translated, it gives CASSRRAGQPQHF.

The chain links TRBV5-4 to TRBJ2-5; no firm D call. CDR3 length: 13 amino acids. V lost 5 bases, J lost 5 bases, and 13 bases lay in between. Germline loops: CDR1 SGHNT, CDR2 YYREEE (reference sequence). In nucleotides, the CDR3 is TGTGCCAGCAGAGACCAAAGACGGGAGACCCAGTACTTC. It translates to CASRDQRRETQYF.

This clone is judged medium-sized. V and J are TRBV6-6 and TRBJ1-6; TRBD1 agrees at 11 bases. The CDR3 extends over 16 amino acids. V lost 2 bases, J lost 9 bases, and 6 bases stayed unmatched. Germline values: CDR1 MNHNY, CDR2 SVGAGI (reference sequence). CDR3: CASSYRTGGGISPLHF. DNA for the CDR3: TGTGCCAGCAGTTACCGGACAGGGGGCGGAATTTCACCCCTCCACTTT.

This clone was seen only a few times. V and J are TRBV28 and TRBJ2-5; 8 bases are a match to TRBD1. V dropped 4 bases and J dropped 3; count of bases not matched to a gene: 7. The CDR3 sequence is 15 residues long. Germline V lookup: CDR1 MDHEN, CDR2 SYDVKM. The CDR3 loop reads CASSSGGAREETQYF. CDR3 bases: TGTGCCAGCAGTTCAGGGGGCGCGAGGGAAGAGACCCAGTACTTC.

This clone was detected many times. This chain links TRBV5-4 with TRBJ1-1; D call uncertain. V was clipped by 3 bases and J by 4 bases, with 10 bases between them. The V gene's germline CDR1 is SGHNT and CDR2 YYREEE (reference sequence). The CDR3 length is 13 residues. The DNA for the CDR3 is TGTGCCAGCAGCTCAGGACTGGGCACTGAAGCTTTCTTT. Residues: CASSSGLGTEAFF.

Ten or more counts support this clone. The rearrangement links TRBV4-1 to TRBJ2-7; 10 nucleotides agree with TRBD2. Germline assignment: CDR1 MGHRA and CDR2 YSYEKL. After removal of 5 bases from V and 0 bases from J, the junction contained 4 bases not matched to a gene. CDR3 length equals 15 residues. The CDR3 reads CASSDTSGVSYEQYF. CDR3 DNA sequence: TGCGCCAGCAGCGATACTAGCGGGGTCTCCTACGAGCAGTACTTC.

This clone was observed a few times. The chain uses TRBV6-4 and TRBJ1-5; D remains unclear. Trimming removed 2 bases from V and 2 bases from J, with 19 bases in between. Looked up from germline, CDR1 is MRHNA and CDR2 is SNTAGT. This CDR3 contains 18 residues. This chain's CDR3 is CASSDERGRGNGNQPQHF. The CDR3 DNA reads TGTGCCAGCAGTGACGAGAGAGGGCGCGGGAATGGCAATCAGCCCCAGCATTTT.

This clone was seen only a few times. The chain carries TRBV5-1 and TRBJ2-5; 10 nucleotides match TRBD2. The J segment lost 5 bases and the V segment lost 4 bases, leaving 8 bases of the junction unmatched. Germline V gives CDR1 SGHRS, CDR2 YFSETQ. This CDR3 region has 15 residues. The CDR3 spells CASSPERGGGETQYF. The CDR3 bases are TGCGCCAGCAGCCCTGAGCGGGGGGGCGGGGAGACCCAGTACTTC.

The sample holds many counts of this clone. A read error may explain this, as a much larger clone is one base away. The chain links TRBV6-2 or TRBV6-3 to TRBJ2-2; D could derive from TRBD1 or TRBD2 (5 bases each). The germline CDR1 and CDR2 sequences are MNHEY and SVGEGT. The CDR3 sequence is 17 residues long. V lost 3 bases and J lost 4, with 18 bases in between. Here the CDR3 reads CASSYPTGTESTGELFF. The CDR3 nucleotides read TGTGCCAGCAGTTATCCGACCGGGACCGAGAGCACCGGGGAGCTGTTTTTT.

This clone has ten or more counts. V is TRBV28 and J is TRBJ2-3; 9 nucleotides align to TRBD1. V shed 9 bases and J 2 bases; nucleotides not matched to a gene: 9. This CDR3 has 15 residues. Germline V CDR1 and CDR2: MDHEN, SYDVKM. The CDR3 coding sequence is TGTGCCAGTCCCCCCCGACAGGGGGACACAGATACGCAGTATTTT. Translation gives CASPPRQGDTDTQYF.

In its sample, this clone was seen many times. The chain combines TRBV3-1 with TRBJ1-1; D is unclear. V was pared by 8 bases and J by 1 base, with 8 bases between. The germline gives CDR1 LGHDT, CDR2 YNNKEL (reference sequence). The CDR3 extends over 12 amino acids. CDR3 region: CASGLSNTEAFF. The CDR3 nucleotides read TGTGCCAGCGGGCTTTCGAACACTGAAGCTTTCTTT.

The chain combines TRBV27 with TRBJ2-7; 10 nucleotides line up with TRBD1. The length of the CDR3 is 13 residues. Germline loops: CDR1 MNHEY, CDR2 SMNVEV (reference sequence). The trim removed 2 bases at V and 9 bases at J, leaving 4 bases unmatched. The CDR3 DNA is TGTGCCAGCAGTTTAGGACAGGGGGACGGGCAGTACTTC. It codes for CASSLGQGDGQYF.